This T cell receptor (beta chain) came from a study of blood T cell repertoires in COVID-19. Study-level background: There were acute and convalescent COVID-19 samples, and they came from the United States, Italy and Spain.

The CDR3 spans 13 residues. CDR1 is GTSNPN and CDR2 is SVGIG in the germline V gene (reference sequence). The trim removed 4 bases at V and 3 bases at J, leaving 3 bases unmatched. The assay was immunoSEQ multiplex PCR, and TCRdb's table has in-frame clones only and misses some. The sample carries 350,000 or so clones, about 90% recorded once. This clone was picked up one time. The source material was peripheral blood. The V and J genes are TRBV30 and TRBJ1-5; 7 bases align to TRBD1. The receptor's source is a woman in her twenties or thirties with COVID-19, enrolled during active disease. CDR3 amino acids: CAWKTGLNQPQHF. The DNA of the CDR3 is TGTGCCTGGAAGACAGGGCTCAATCAGCCCCAGCATTTT.